The next 7 T cell receptor beta chains were all read from a single sample in a study of vaccination and CD4 T cells after COVID-19 (dated by TCRdb to 2022 to 2024). Receptor amplification or capture employed PCR. Instrument used: Illumina iSeq 100. TCR sequencing of DNA from cultured CD4+ T cells used the Oncomine TCR Beta short-read assay at the Johns Hopkins FTIC core. TCRdb redid the processing of the public reads, applying fastp at Q25 and MiXCR, and retained in-frame beta chains. Here each entry gathers all rows of one CDR3 protein and keeps the most common genes and DNA. A total of 15,000 to 20,000 distinct CDR3 sequences appear in this sample, roughly 48% of them only once. About 9.4% of the sample is in the top ten clones. Read against the paper, the sample's treatment or condition label means: roughly 10-day PBMC culture with coronavirus spike peptide pools or control peptides (ViraFEST assay).

These receptors lack a known antigen. This specimen was CD4+ T cells from blood, cultured in vitro, taken before SARS-CoV-2 vaccination. The origin of the receptors is a human donor who had recovered from COVID-19.

This clonotype was recorded a few times. This chain joins TRBV6-1 and TRBJ1-6; no clear D. The germline V and J ends were trimmed by 4 bases and 0 bases, with 7 bases remaining between them. The CDR3 consists of 15 residues. Germline loops: CDR1 MNHNS, CDR2 SASEGT. The CDR3 DNA reads TGTGCCAGCAGTGTCGTCAGCTCCTATAATTCACCCCTCCACTTT. It encodes CASSVVSSYNSPLHF.

The chain recombines TRBV20-1 with TRBJ2-7; D is unclear. Germline V gene lookup returns CDR1 DFQATT and CDR2 SNEGSKA (reference sequence). V was pared by 6 bases and J by 3 bases, with 15 bases between. The CDR3 covers 13 residues. CDR3 sequence reads: CSAPRLGVYEQYF. CDR3 DNA: TGCAGTGCCCCAAGACTGGGCGTCTACGAGCAGTACTTC.

The chain joins TRBV20-1 to TRBJ2-1; a possible D gene is TRBD2 (5 bases). V gave up 3 bases and J gave up 4 bases, with 16 bases separating them. The CDR3 sequence is 15 residues long. Per the germline V gene, CDR1 is DFQATT and CDR2 is SNEGSKA (reference sequence). CDR3 in amino acids: CSARGGSGAYNEQFF. CDR3 nucleotide sequence: TGCAGTGCTAGGGGCGGCAGCGGAGCATACAATGAGCAGTTCTTC.

The V call is TRBV30, the J call TRBJ2-3, with 8 bases that match TRBD2. CDR1 and CDR2 from the germline V gene are GTSNPN and SVGIG (reference sequence). The CDR3 totals 15 residues. The V gene end was trimmed by 2 bases and the J gene end by 2 bases; junction bases not matched to a gene: 6. The chain's CDR3 is CAWSSLAGNTDTQYF. For the CDR3, the DNA is TGTGCCTGGAGTTCGTTAGCGGGGAACACAGATACGCAGTATTTT.

This clonotype was observed a few times. This chain links TRBV7-9 with TRBJ2-3; the match to TRBD2 covers 8 bases. Trimming removed 5 bases from V and 2 bases from J; junction bases left unmatched: 12. From germline, CDR1 is SEHNR and CDR2 FQNEAQ (reference sequence). CDR3 length: 17 amino acids. The CDR3 loop reads CASSPRTSWDLTDTQYF. CDR3 nucleotide sequence: TGTGCCAGCAGCCCCCGGACTAGCTGGGATCTCACAGATACGCAGTATTTT.

The V gene is TRBV20-1, the J gene TRBJ2-1, with 13 bases aligning to TRBD2. The CDR3 runs to 17 residues. The ends lost 1 base at V and 8 bases at J; junction bases unmatched: 11. CDR1 and CDR2 (germline): DFQATT, SNEGSKA (reference sequence). The CDR3 DNA is TGCAGTGCTAGAGTCTTAACTAGCGGGAGGGCAAGATATGAGCAGTTCTTC. This encodes CSARVLTSGRARYEQFF.

The chain carries TRBV7-2 and TRBJ2-7; possibly TRBD1 for D (5 bases). The CDR3 is made up of 15 amino acids. V was cut by 7 bases and J by 3 bases, with 19 bases left in between. Germline CDR1 reads SGHTA; CDR2 reads FQGNSA. Here the CDR3 DNA reads TGTGCCAGCACCAACCCAGGGTTAGGCCTCTACGAGCAGTACTTC. Encoded protein: CASTNPGLGLYEQYF.